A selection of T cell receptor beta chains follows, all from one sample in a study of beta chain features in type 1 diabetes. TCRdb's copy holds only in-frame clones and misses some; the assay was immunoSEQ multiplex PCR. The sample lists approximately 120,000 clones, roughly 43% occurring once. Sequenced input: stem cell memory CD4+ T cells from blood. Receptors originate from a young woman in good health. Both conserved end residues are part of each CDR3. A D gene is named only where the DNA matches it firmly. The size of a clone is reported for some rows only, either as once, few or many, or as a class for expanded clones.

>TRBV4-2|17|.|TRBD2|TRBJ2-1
TGTGCCAGCAGCCAAGAGAGAGGCGGGAGGAGATCTGCTGAGCAGTTCTTC
CASSQERGGRRSAEQFF
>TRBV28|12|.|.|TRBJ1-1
TGTGCCAGCAGCCCCCGGGTGTCTGAAGCTTTCTTT
CASSPRVSEAFF
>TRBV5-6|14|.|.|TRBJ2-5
TGTGCCAGCAGCTCCTGGGGCAGTGGAGAGACCCAGTACTTC
CASSSWGSGETQYF
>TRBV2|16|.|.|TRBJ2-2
TGTGCCAGCAGTCACGAGGACTCGTGGGAGCCCGGGGAGCTGTTTTTT
CASSHEDSWEPGELFF
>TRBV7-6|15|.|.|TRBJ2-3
TGTGCCAGCAGCGAGGGACACCTAAACACAGATACGCAGTATTTT
CASSEGHLNTDTQYF
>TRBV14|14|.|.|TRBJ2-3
TGTGCCAGCAGCCCCGGAGGTAGCACAGATACGCAGTATTTT
CASSPGGSTDTQYF
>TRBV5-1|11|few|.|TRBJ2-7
TGCGCCAGCAGCTCCTCGCACAAGCAGTACTTC
CASSSSHKQYF
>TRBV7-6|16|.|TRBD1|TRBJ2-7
TGTGCCAGCAGCTTAGAATCATGGACAGGGCTCAACGAGCAGTACTTC
CASSLESWTGLNEQYF
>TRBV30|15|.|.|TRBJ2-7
TGTGCCTGGAGTGTAGGTCAGGCATACTCCTACGAGCAGTACTTC
CAWSVGQAYSYEQYF
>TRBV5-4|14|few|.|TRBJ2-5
TGTGCCAGCAGCGGGACTGGGTTACAAGAGACCCAGTACTTC
CASSGTGLQETQYF
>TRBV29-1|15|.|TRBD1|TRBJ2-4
TGCAGCGTTTCTACAGGGGGCGCGACCAAAAACATTCAGTACTTC
CSVSTGGATKNIQYF
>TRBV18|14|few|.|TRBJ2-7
TGTGCCAGCTCCCCCCGGGGTGGCCAAAACGAGCAGTACTTC
CASSPRGGQNEQYF
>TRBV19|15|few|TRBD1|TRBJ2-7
TGTGCCAGTAGTCGGAGGACAGGGGACACCTACGAGCAGTACTTC
CASSRRTGDTYEQYF
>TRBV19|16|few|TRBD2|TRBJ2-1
TGTGCCAGTAGTATGTTCCCTAGCGGCTCCTACAATGAGCAGTTCTTC
CASSMFPSGSYNEQFF
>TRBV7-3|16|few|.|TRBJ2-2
TGTGCCAGCAGCGAACCGGGATTCCGGAACACCGGGGAGCTGTTTTTT
CASSEPGFRNTGELFF
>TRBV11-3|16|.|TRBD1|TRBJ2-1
TGTGCCAGCAGCCGGAGAACAGGGGTCCCCTACAATGAGCAGTTCTTC
CASSRRTGVPYNEQFF
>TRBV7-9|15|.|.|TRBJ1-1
TGTGCCAGCAGCTATACCAACCGACGCGGCACTGAAGCTTTCTTT
CASSYTNRRGTEAFF
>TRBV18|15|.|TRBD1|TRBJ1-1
TGTGCCAGCTCACCAACGGGACAGATGAACACTGAAGCTTTCTTT
CASSPTGQMNTEAFF
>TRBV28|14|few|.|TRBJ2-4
TGTGCCAGCACCACGTGGGACTCTAGAAACATTCAGTACTTC
CASTTWDSRNIQYF
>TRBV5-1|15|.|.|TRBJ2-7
TGCGCCAGCAGTAAACCAGGGGCGTCCTCCTACGAGCAGTACTTC
CASSKPGASSYEQYF
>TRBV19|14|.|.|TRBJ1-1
TGTGCCAGTAGTATGCACATGTGGAACACTGAAGCTTTCTTT
CASSMHMWNTEAFF
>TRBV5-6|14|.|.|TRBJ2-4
TGTGCCAGCAGCTTGATCGGGGACAAAAACATTCAGTACTTC
CASSLIGDKNIQYF
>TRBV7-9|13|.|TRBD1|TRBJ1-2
TGTGCCAGCAGCTCACAGGGGGCGACTGGCTACACCTTC
CASSSQGATGYTF
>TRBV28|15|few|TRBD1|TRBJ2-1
TGTGCCAGCAGCTACTCTATTCACAGGGGGTTCGAGCAGTTCTTC
CASSYSIHRGFEQFF
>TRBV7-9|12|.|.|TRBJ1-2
TGTGCCAGCAGCTTCGGTTCCTATGGCTACACCTTC
CASSFGSYGYTF
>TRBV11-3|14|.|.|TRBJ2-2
TGTGCCAGCAGCCCGAGCAGGGATCGCGGGGAGCTGTTTTTT
CASSPSRDRGELFF
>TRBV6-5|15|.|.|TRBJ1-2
TGTGCCAGCAGTTACTCGAAGGGACTCAGTCACGGCTACACCTTC
CASSYSKGLSHGYTF
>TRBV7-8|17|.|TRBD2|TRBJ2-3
TGTGCCAGCAGCTCACCCCAACTAGCGGGAGTTCCAGATACGCAGTATTTT
CASSSPQLAGVPDTQYF
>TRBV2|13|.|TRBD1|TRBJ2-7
TGTGCCATCACCGGGACAGGGGTCTACGAGCAGTACTTC
CAITGTGVYEQYF
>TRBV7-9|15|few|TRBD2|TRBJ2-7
TGTGCCAGCAGCCCCGCCGGGACTAGCGAGTACGAGCAGTACTTC
CASSPAGTSEYEQYF
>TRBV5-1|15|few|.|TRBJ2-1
TGCGCCAGCAGCTTGGTCTTCTCCGGGAGCTATGAGCAGTTCTTC
CASSLVFSGSYEQFF
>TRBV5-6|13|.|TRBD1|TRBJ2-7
TGTGCCAGCAGGGACAGGGGAACCTACGAGCAGTACTTC
CASRDRGTYEQYF
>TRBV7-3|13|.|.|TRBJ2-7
TGTGCCAGCAGCAATGGCAGGGGCTACGAGCAGTACTTC
CASSNGRGYEQYF
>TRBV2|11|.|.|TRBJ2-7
TGTGCCAGCAGTGAACCCCTAGCAGGGTACTTC
CASSEPLAGYF
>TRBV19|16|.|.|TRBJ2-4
TGTGCCAGTAGTATAGAATTTTCCAGAACCAAAAACATTCAGTACTTC
CASSIEFSRTKNIQYF
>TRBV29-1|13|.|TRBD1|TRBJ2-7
TGCAGCGCTCAGGGGGCGCAGGATCACGAGCAGTACTTC
CSAQGAQDHEQYF
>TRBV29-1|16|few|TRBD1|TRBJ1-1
TGCAGCGTTCTAAGGGGTCGGACAGGGTTTAAACCTGAAGCTTTCTTT
CSVLRGRTGFKPEAFF
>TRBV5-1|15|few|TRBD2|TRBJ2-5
TGCGCCAGCAGCTACTGGACTAGCGGCCAAGAGACCCAGTACTTC
CASSYWTSGQETQYF
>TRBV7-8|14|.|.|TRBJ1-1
TGTGCCAGCAGCTTAGATCTTAAGAGAGCAGAAGCTTTCTTT
CASSLDLKRAEAFF
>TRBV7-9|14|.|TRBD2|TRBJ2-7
TGTGCCAGCAGAATTAGCGGGAGCCCCTACGAGCAGTACTTC
CASRISGSPYEQYF
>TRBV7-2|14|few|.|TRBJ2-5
TGTGCCAGCAGCCTACAGGTCCGACAAGAGACCCAGTACTTC
CASSLQVRQETQYF
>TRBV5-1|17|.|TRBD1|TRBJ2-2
TGCGCCAGCAGCCCCTTACAGGGGCGGCGTGGCACCGGGGAGCTGTTTTTT
CASSPLQGRRGTGELFF
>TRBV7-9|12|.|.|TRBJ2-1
TGTGCCAGCAGCCGGGAGTTCAATGAGCAGTTCTTC
CASSREFNEQFF
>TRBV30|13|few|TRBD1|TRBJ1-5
TGTGCCTGGAGTCCTCAGGGGGTTCAGCCCCAGCATTTT
CAWSPQGVQPQHF
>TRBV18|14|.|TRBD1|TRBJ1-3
TGTGCCAGCTCATCCGACAGGGTGGGAAACACCATATATTTT
CASSSDRVGNTIYF
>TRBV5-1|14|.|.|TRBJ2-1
TGCGCCAGCAGCTTGTTTGCACTTTACAATGAGCAGTTCTTC
CASSLFALYNEQFF
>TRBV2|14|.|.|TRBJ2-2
TGTGCCAGCAGTGCCTCCGGGACATCAGGGGAGCTGTTTTTT
CASSASGTSGELFF
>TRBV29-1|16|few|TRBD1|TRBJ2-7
TGCAGCGTTGGGGACGAACCGAGGGGGCTGAAGTACGAGCAGTACTTC
CSVGDEPRGLKYEQYF
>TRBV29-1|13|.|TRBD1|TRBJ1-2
TGCAGCGGGGGACAGTGGGGTTCCTATGGCTACACCTTC
CSGGQWGSYGYTF
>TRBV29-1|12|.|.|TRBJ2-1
TGCAGCGTTCAGCGGGCGAACAATGAGCAGTTCTTC
CSVQRANNEQFF
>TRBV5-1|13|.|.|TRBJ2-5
TGCGCCAGCAGCCTACGGACTGGGGAGACCCAGTACTTC
CASSLRTGETQYF
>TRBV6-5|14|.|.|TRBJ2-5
TGTGCCAGCAGTTACGTCCCAACTAGTGAGACCCAGTACTTC
CASSYVPTSETQYF
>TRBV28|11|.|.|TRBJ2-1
TGTGCCAGCAGCCGCCGAGGTGAGCAGTTCTTC
CASSRRGEQFF